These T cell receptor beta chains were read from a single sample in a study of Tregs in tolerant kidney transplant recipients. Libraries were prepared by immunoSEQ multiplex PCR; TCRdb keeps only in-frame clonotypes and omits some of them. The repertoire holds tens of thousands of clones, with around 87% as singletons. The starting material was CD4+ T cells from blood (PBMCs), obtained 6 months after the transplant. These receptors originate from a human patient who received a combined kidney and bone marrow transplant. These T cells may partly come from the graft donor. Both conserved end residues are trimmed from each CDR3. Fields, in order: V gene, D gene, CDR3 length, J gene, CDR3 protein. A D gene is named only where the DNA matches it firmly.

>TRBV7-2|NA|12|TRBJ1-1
ASSLAIGVTEAF
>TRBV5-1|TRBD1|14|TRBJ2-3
ASTQGQAASTDTQY
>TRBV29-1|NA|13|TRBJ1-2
SVEDSYRENYGYT
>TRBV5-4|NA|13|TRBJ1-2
ASSSPTGGSYGYT
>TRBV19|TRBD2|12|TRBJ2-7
ASSGLGAGGEQY
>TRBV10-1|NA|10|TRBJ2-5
ASEGGQETQY
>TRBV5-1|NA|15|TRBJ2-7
ASSLESGGHPSYEQY
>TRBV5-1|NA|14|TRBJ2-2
ASSLARATNTGELF
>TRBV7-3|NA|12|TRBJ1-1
ASSANAQGTEAF
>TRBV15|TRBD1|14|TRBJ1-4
ATSVIRQGAYEKLF
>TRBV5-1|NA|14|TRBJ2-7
ASRPRPGTPFYEQY
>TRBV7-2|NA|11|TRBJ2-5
TSGAGGMKTQY
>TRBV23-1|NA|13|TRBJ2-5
ATKERPREQETQY
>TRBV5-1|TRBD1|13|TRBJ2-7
ASSFLTGPSYEQY
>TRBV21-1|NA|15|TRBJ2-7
ASSKAEGSGGSYEQY
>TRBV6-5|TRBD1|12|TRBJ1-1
ASRIRDRNTEAF
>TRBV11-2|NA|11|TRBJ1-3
ASSLEFRYTIY
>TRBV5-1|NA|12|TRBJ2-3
ASSPGLETDTQY
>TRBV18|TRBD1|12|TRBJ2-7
ASSTGSGNYEQY
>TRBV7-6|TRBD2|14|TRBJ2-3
ASSSYLAGGTDTQY
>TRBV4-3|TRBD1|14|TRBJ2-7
ASSLEQGATGLEQY
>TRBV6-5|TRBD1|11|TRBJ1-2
ASSRQGAQGYT
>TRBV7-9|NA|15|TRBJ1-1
ASSLAFIVTANTEAF
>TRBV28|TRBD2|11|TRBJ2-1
ASFSGGYNEQF
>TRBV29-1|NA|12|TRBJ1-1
SVELWRVHTEAF
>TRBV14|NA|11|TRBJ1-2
ASSQGQNYGYT
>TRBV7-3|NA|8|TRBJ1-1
AIRKLEAF
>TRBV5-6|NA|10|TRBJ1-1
ASSSRSRGAF
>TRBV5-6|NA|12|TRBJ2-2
ASSKQGNTGELF
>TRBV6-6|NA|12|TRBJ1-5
ASSKTGSNQPQH
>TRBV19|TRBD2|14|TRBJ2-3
ASMGLAGWGTDTQY
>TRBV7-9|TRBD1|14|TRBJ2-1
ASSQPTGGAISEQF
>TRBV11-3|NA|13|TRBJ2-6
ASSPRVYGANVLT
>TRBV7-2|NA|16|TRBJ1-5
ASSPRGGRGYSNQPQH
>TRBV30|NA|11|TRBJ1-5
AWRDRLDQPQH
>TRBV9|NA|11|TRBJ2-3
ASSQTAPDTQY
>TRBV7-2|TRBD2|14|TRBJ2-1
ASSFPQRDSYNEQF
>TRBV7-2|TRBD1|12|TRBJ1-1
AGSFGGGGTEAF
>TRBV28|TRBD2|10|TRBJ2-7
AILAGGYEQY
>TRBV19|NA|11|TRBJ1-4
ASSIGNPEKLF
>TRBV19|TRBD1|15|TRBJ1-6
ASSTRTGGSYNSPLH
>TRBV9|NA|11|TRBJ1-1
ASSDGTSTEAF
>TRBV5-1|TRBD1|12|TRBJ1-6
ASSWTGADSPLH
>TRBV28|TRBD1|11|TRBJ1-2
ASRSGGNYGYT
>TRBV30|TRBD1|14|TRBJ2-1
AWSAFRDRGGNEQF
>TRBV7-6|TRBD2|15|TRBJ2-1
ASSLAPRTSGRNEQF
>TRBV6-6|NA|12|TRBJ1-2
ASTARGGLRGYT
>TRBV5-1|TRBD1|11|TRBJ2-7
ASSWDREYEQY
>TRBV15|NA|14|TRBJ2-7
ATSRAGGVRYYEQY
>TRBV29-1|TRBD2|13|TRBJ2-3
SVEDLAGVGGTQY
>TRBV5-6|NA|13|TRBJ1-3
ASSLTDNTGNTIY
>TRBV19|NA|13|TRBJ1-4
ASSIRTVAGEKLF
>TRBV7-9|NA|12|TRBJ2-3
ASSPPTITDTQY
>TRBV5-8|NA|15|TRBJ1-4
ASSLGAEGSTNEKLF
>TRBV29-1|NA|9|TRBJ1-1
SATSNTEAF
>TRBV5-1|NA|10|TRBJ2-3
ASSFITDTQY
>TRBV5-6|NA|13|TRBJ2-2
ASSLGQMNTGELF